This entry describes one T cell receptor (beta chain). Regarding time point: blood 4 weeks post-SBRT, at nephrectomy. Treatment given: 15 Gy SBRT to primary tumor, nephrectomy 4 weeks later. Radiation-treated patients gave blood at baseline, week 2 and week 4. The data originate from a study of radiation and T cells in renal cell carcinoma. Repertoires were generated with immunoSEQ multiplex PCR, while TCRdb's copy carries only in-frame clones and drops some. In the table there are around 180,000 clones, about 87% of which are singletons. The sequence was collected from a woman aged 45-65 years with renal cell carcinoma. The sequencing used blood, collected from a patient whose treatment included radiotherapy and nephrectomy.

This CDR3 is CASSLQGVTDTQYF. CDR3 nucleotides: TGTGCCAGCAGCCTCCAGGGGGTAACAGATACGCAGTATTTT. The chain uses TRBV6-6 and TRBJ2-3; 7 nucleotides align to TRBD1. V lost 6 bases, J lost 3 bases, and 6 bases stayed unmatched. Germline assignment: CDR1 MNHNY and CDR2 SVGAGI (reference sequence). CDR3 length: 14 residues.